The TCR beta chain under discussion was sequenced for a study of T cell responses to AZD1222 COVID-19 vaccine (dated by TCRdb to the early 2020s). Study-level background: A total of 233 trial participants underwent TCR sequencing, of whom nearly 210 had received two doses of AZD1222 and around 26 had received two doses of the MenACWY control vaccine. Trial participants were enrolled by age into subgroups of 18-55, 56-69 and 70-plus years, and about 150, 27 and 61 TCR-sequenced participants, respectively, were included in these subgroups. What the work shows at the level of the full study, not this receptor alone: The 56-69-year group was small, and its depth increase did not reach significance, likely because of low power. The whole spike protein was spanned by vaccine-associated CD4 TCRs, and dominant responses were seen in regions 160-218 and 743-854. Epitopes outside the regions mutated in the B.1.351 and B.1.1.7 variants were reportedly recognized by nearly half of the unique spike-specific TCRs. Spike-specific TCR breadth and depth rose significantly after two AZD1222 doses compared with day 0 and with MenACWY recipients. Participants were mostly white British and included more females than males, and it was suggested by the authors that clonal diversity may have been underestimated. Because no day 14 peak-response samples were available, the repertoires could be characterized only after the peak T cell response. Conclusions about previously exposed vaccinees are limited, since just six or seven AZD1222 recipients were seropositive for SARS-CoV-2 at baseline.

Relative to germline, V is 7 bases shorter and J is 6 bases shorter, with 19 bases between their ends. The CDR3 numbers 14 residues from cysteine through phenylalanine. The kept DNA is CDR3 alone, 42 bases in frame from the first base. The germline V gene supplies CDR1 WSHSY and CDR2 SAAADI. Details on this clone: No antigen is known for it. Qualities for individual bases were not recorded, and no much larger clone is one base off.

Explained via the paper, the time point label denotes: about 28 days (+/-7) after the second vaccine dose. Because spike-specific TCR depth and breadth did not differ between the two schedules, AZD1222 recipients who got a second dose at roughly 4 weeks were pooled with those who got a second dose at roughly 12 weeks. The vaccinee samples were drawn from two UK trials, COV001 and COV002, one of which was a single-blind randomized controlled phase 2/3 trial testing AZD1222 (ChAdOx1 nCoV-19) in healthy adults. For TCRbeta chain sequencing, PBMC samples were collected from trial participants at day 0 and at day 28 after the second dose. The CDR3 regions of human TCRbeta chains were analyzed by immunosequencing. The study's own analysis went as follows. Repertoire TCRs were matched against a reference library of SARS-CoV-2-specific TCRs generated with the MIRA antigen-specificity platform. Breadth meant the fraction of unique TCRs that were SARS-CoV-2-associated, whereas depth meant the fraction of total T cells that were SARS-CoV-2-associated. Each spike-specific TCR was assigned to its reactive spike region and to a CD4 or CD8 class using the MIRA data. Log10-transformed breadth and depth values were compared by one-way ANOVA with Sidak's multiple comparisons tests. TCRdb's version of the immuneACCESS table is confined to in-frame rearrangements and falls short of the full clone set. An unresolved V gene accounts for under half of the shortfall where checked; the remainder is of unknown origin. Clone size and the V and J calls come from that table; the DNA yielded D and trimming. In this sample the table shows some 100,000 clones, around 89% of which occur a single time. Of the sample, 7.1% is held by the ten largest clones.

This chain is built from TRBV10-2 and TRBJ2-7, with the D gene not clear enough to name. This TCR derives from an adult who received the AZD1222 COVID-19 vaccine. Source: peripheral blood, taken 28 days after the second AZD1222 dose. The CDR3 protein sequence reads: CASNDPLHNSEQYF. The sequenced DNA: TGCGCCAGCAATGACCCTCTCCACAATTCCGAGCAGTACTTC.